This TCR beta chain was documented in a study of control samples from healthy donors and cancer patients. This CDR3 region has 14 residues. Trimming removed 4 bases from V and 2 bases from J, with 14 bases in between. In germline, CDR1 is GTSNPN, CDR2 SVGIG (reference sequence). Sequencing used immunoSEQ multiplex PCR; TCRdb keeps in-frame clones, though not all of them. The sample includes around 130,000 clones, roughly 89% of them seen just once. V and J are TRBV30 and TRBJ1-1; D remains ambiguous. The clonotype was recovered from a man aged 25 to 40 in good health. The specimen was blood. The CDR3 region has the DNA TGTGCCTGGATCCCCCCGGACCGCAACACTGAAGCTTTCTTT. Amino acids: CAWIPPDRNTEAFF.